This T cell receptor beta chain was recovered during a study of cytomegalovirus exposure and HLA in healthy donors. As regards this clone: Its antigen remains unidentified.

In the PCR, 60 Vbeta and 13 Jbeta primers were used. The method was immunoSEQ multiplex PCR; TCRdb's version includes in-frame clones alone and lacks a portion of them. The top ten clones hold over 0.3% of a sample with approximately 290,000 clones, 80% of them seen once. Overall study results and limits: The likely explanation for a cluster of highly shared sequence variants was sequencing artifact. Researchers reported in a later analysis that a missense DCLRE1C variant was tied to TCR beta V- and J-gene trimming.

The CDR3 has 17 residues. Between the trimmed V and J ends, which lost 5 bases and 1 base, there was a span of 18 bases. Per germline, CDR1 LGHNA and CDR2 YNFKEQ. The sample comprised PBMCs. This TCR was recovered from a girl aged 2-10 years in good health and CMV-seronegative. The chain carries TRBV4-2 and TRBJ2-1, with TRBD1 as a possible D gene (6 bases). CDR3 DNA sequence: TGTGCCAGCAGCTCGCGGGTGGGGGCCGCTTCCTACAATGAGCAGTTCTTC. Protein sequence: CASSSRVGAASYNEQFF.